The entry that follows covers one T cell receptor (beta chain) sequence. The sample comes from a study of blood T cell repertoires in COVID-19. The overall study: Samples taken during acute and convalescent COVID-19 were collected in the United States, Italy and Spain. Sources were T cells, B-cell-depleted T cells, or PBMCs; the material itself was cDNA or gDNA.

Original handling: Quantification of nucleated cells was approximated via reference gene primer amplification. Generated by immunoSEQ multiplex PCR, the TCRdb table keeps only in-frame clones and is missing some. That table is the source of V, J and clone size, and D and trimming were worked out from the DNA. The sample records about 82,000 clones, more than 70% being singletons. Sequenced sample: peripheral blood. This TCR was recovered from a woman aged 55 to 70 with acute or convalescent COVID-19.

CDR3 sequence reads: CASSPPTGLSYEQYF. The CDR3, as DNA: TGTGCCAGCAGTCCCCCGACAGGGCTCTCCTACGAGCAGTACTTC. V usage is TRBV28 and J usage is TRBJ2-7; 7 positions agree with TRBD1. Trimming cost V 5 bases and J 0 bases; bases outside gene matches: 7. Looked up from germline, CDR1 is MDHEN and CDR2 is SYDVKM. There are 15 residues in the CDR3. The variable domain in full, completed from reference TRBV28 and TRBJ2-7, reads DVKVTQSSRYLVKRTGEKVFLECVQDMDHENMFWYRQDPGLGLRLIYFSYDVKMKEKGDIPEGYSVSREKKERFSLILESASTNQTSMYLCASSPPTGLSYEQYFGPGTRLTVT.